This T cell receptor beta chain was observed in a study of shared clonotypes between healthy human individuals. Study observations and caveats: Roughly 5% was the fraction of naive CD4 clonotypes found shared across a handful of donors.

This clone was observed a single time. Its target is unknown. The table came from immunoSEQ multiplex PCR; TCRdb's copy has only in-frame clones and leaves some out. There are approximately 2.5 million clones in the sample; over 85% occur only once, and approximately 0.36% lies in the top ten. This CDR3 contains 13 residues. V was clipped by 1 base and J by 8 bases, with 8 bases between them. The V gene's germline CDR1 is MGHRA and CDR2 YSYEKL. The rearrangement links TRBV4-1 to TRBJ1-4; D unclear. The receptor comes from a man in his late teens or twenties in good health. Some clones in this sample may be carry-over from other donors' samples. The sequenced sample was naive CD4+ T cells from PBMCs. Subset described: CD45RA+ positively selected. CDR3 amino acids: CASSQVWGEKLFF. CDR3 coding DNA: TGCGCCAGCAGCCAAGTTTGGGGAGAAAAACTGTTTTTT.